This T cell receptor (beta chain) came from a study of graft-versus-host responses after intestinal transplantation. Some 200,000 CFSE-labeled responder cells were plated with some 200,000 irradiated, violet-dye-labeled stimulator cells. CDR1 and CDR2 from the germline V gene are SGHKS and YYEKEE (reference sequence). The length of the CDR3 is 14 residues. The V and J ends lost 4 bases and 3 bases respectively, with 13 bases between them. Some clones are missing from TCRdb's copy, which holds only in-frame ones; the method was immunoSEQ multiplex PCR. The sample has about 7,000 clones, around a third seen once.

Material: alloreactive CD8+ T cells from a mixed lymphocyte reaction culture, obtained before transplantation. Specified subset: CFSE-low proliferating T cells sorted from roughly six-day pre-transplant mixed lymphocyte reaction (GvH or HvG direction). The TCR sequence derives from a human patient who was an organ donor for intestinal transplantation. The rearrangement uses TRBV5-5 and TRBJ1-1, with a weak D call TRBD1 (5 bases). CDR3 amino acids: CASSPWGEDTEAFF. The CDR3 region has the DNA TGTGCCAGCAGCCCCTGGGGGGAGGACACTGAAGCTTTCTTT.